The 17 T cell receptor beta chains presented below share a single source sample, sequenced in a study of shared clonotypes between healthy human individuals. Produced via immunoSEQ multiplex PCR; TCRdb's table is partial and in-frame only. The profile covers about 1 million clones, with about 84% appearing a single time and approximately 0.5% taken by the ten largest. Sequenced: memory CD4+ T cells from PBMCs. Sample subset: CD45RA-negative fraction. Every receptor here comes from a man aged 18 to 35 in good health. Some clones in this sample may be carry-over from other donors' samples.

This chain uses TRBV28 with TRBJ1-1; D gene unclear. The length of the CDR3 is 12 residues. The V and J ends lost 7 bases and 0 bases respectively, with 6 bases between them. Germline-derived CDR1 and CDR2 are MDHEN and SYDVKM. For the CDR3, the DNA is TGTGCCAGCACTGACTTGAACACTGAAGCTTTCTTT. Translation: CASTDLNTEAFF.

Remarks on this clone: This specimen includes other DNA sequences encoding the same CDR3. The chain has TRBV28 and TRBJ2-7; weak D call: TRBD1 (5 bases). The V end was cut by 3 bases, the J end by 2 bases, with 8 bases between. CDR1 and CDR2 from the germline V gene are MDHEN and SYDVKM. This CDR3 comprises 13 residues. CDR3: CASSLQGTYEQYF. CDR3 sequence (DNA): TGTGCCAGCAGTTTGCAGGGCACCTACGAGCAGTACTTC.

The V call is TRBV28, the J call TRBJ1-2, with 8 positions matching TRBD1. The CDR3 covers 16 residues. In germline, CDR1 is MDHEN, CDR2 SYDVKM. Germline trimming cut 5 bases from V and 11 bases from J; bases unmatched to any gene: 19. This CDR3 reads CASSPLIFGTGYQYTF. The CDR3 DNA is TGTGCCAGCAGTCCCTTGATATTCGGGACAGGCTACCAATACACCTTC.

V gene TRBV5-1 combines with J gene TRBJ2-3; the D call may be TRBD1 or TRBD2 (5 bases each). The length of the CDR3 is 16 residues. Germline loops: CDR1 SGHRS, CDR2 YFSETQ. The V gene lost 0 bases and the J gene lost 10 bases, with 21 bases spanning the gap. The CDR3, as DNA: TGCGCCAGCAGCTTGGACGGGGCGGCCGGAGTACGATCGCAGTATTTT. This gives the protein CASSLDGAAGVRSQYF.

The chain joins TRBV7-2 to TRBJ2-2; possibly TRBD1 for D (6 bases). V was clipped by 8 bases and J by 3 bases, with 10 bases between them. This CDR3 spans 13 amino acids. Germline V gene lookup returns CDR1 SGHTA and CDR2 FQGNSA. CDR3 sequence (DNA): TGTGCCAGCGACAGGCCCCACACCGGGGAGCTGTTTTTT. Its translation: CASDRPHTGELFF.

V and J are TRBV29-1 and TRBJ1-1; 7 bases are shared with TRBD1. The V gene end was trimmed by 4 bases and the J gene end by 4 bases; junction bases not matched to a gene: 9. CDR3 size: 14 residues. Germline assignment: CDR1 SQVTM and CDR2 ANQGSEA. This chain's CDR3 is CSVAGTARITEAFF. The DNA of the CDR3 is TGCAGCGTTGCTGGGACAGCACGCATCACTGAAGCTTTCTTT. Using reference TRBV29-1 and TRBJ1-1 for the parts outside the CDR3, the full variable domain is SAVISQKPSRDICQRGTSLTIQCQVDSQVTMMFWYRQQPGQSLTLIATANQGSEATYESGFVIDKFPISRPNLTFSTLTVSNMSPEDSSIYLCSVAGTARITEAFFGQGTRLTVV.

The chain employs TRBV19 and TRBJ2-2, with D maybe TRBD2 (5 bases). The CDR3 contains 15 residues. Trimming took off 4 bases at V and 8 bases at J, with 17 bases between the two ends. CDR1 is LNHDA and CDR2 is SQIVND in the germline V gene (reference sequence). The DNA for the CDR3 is TGTGCCAGTAGTAGTACGGCGGGTCTGAGAGGGGAGCTGTTTTTT. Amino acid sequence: CASSSTAGLRGELFF.

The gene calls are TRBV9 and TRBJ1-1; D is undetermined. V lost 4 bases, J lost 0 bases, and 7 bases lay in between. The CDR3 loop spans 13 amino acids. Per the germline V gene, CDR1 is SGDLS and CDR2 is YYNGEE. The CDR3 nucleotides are TGTGCCAGCAGCCCCCAAGTGAACACTGAAGCTTTCTTT. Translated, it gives CASSPQVNTEAFF.

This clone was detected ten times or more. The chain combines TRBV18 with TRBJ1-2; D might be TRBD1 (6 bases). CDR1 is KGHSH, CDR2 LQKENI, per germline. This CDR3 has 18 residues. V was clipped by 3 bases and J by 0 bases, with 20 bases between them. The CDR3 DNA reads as TGTGCCAGCTCACCCCAGGGGCGGATTGACTTATCTAACTATGGCTACACCTTC. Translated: CASSPQGRIDLSNYGYTF.

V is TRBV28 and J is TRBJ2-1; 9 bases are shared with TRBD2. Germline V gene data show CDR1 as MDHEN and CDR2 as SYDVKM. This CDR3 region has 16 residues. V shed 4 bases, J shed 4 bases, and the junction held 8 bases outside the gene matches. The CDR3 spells CASSSLLAGIYNEQFF. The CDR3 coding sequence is TGTGCCAGCAGTTCCCTCCTAGCGGGAATATACAATGAGCAGTTCTTC.

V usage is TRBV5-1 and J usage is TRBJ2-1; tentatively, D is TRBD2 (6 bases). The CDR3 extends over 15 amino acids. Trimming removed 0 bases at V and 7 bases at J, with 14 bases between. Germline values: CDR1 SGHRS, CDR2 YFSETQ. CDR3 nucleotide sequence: TGCGCCAGCAGCTTGGACGGGAGACCCCGAAATGAGCAGTTCTTC. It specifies CASSLDGRPRNEQFF.

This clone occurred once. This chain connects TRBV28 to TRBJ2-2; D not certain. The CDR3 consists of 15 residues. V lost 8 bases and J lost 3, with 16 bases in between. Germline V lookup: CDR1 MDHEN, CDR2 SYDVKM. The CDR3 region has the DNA TGTGCCAGCCAAGATGGCGAACGGGACACCGGGGAGCTGTTTTTT. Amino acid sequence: CASQDGERDTGELFF.

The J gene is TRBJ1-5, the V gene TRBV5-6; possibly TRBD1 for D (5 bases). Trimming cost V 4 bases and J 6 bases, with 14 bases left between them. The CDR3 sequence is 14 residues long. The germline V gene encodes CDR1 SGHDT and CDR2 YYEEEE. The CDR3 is CASSRRGGGQPQHF. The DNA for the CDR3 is TGTGCCAGCAGCCGCCGTGGGGGAGGTCAGCCCCAGCATTTT.

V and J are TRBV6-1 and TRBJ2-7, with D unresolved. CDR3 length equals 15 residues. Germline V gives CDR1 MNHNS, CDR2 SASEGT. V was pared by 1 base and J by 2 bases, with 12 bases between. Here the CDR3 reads CASSEGTGAPYEQYF. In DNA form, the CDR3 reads TGTGCCAGCAGTGAAGGTACGGGCGCCCCCTACGAGCAGTACTTC.

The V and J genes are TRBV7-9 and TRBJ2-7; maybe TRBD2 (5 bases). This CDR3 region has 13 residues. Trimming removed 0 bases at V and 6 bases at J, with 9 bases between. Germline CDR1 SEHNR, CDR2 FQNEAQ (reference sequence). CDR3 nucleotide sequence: TGTGCCAGCAGCTTAGCGGGAGTTGTCGAGCAGTACTTC. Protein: CASSLAGVVEQYF.

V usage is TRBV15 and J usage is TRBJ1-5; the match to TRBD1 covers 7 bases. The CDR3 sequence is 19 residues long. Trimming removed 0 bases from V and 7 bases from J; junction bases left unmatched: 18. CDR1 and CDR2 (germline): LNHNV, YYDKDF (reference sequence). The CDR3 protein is CATSRESGGQPGAEQPQHF. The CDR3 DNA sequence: TGTGCCACCAGCAGAGAGTCAGGGGGGCAGCCCGGGGCCGAACAGCCCCAGCATTTT. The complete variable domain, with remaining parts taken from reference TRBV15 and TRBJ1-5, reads DAMVIQNPRYQVTQFGKPVTLSCSQTLNHNVMYWYQQKSSQAPKLLFHYYDKDFNNEADTPDNFQSRRPNTSFCFLDIRSPGLGDTAMYLCATSRESGGQPGAEQPQHFGDGTRLSIL.

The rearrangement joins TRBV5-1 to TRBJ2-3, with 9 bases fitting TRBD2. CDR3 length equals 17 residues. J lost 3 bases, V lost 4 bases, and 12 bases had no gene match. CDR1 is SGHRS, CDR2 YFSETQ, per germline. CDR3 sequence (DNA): TGCGCCAGCAGCCCCAAAAGGACTAGCGCGGGGACAGATACGCAGTATTTT. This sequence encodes CASSPKRTSAGTDTQYF. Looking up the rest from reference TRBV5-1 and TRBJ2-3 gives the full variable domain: KAGVTQTPRYLIKTRGQQVTLSCSPISGHRSVSWYQQTPGQGLQFLFEYFSETQRNKGNFPGRFSGRQFSNSRSEMNVSTLELGDSALYLCASSPKRTSAGTDTQYFGPGTRLTVL.